This section outlines one TCR beta chain sequence together with its context. The data stem from a study of T cell changes during pregnancy in multiple sclerosis. The protocol was immunoSEQ multiplex PCR, while the TCRdb copy is restricted to in-frame clones and leaves out a portion. The sample lists approximately 100,000 clones, 90% to 95% seen once, with roughly 1% in the top ten. V was cut by 3 bases and J by 0 bases, with 13 bases left in between. The CDR3 totals 16 residues. The V and J genes are TRBV23-1 and TRBJ2-3; perhaps TRBD2 as D (6 bases). TRBV23-1 is placed among ORFs of uncertain function. This sequence originates from a female donor with multiple sclerosis, enrolled in a pregnancy study. Material: peripheral blood, obtained before pregnancy. The CDR3 region is CASSQRDERSTDTQYF. In DNA form, the CDR3 reads TGCGCCAGCAGTCAGCGGGACGAAAGAAGCACAGATACGCAGTATTTT.